These 26 T cell receptor beta chains came from one sample sequenced in a study of control samples from healthy donors and cancer patients (dated by TCRdb to 2019 to 2021). Receptor libraries were prepared by the immunoSEQ multiplex PCR assay. TCRdb mirrors the immuneACCESS table, restricted to in-frame sequences. Some clones are absent from its copies; in checked studies, under half trace to an unresolved V gene, and the reason for the others is unknown. Present in this sample are 90,000 to 150,000 clones, roughly 88% of which were seen just once. Jointly, the top ten make up roughly 3.3% of the sample. Sequences were obtained from blood. The source of these receptors is a man in his forties in good health.

The chain employs TRBV2 and TRBJ2-1; 7 nucleotides agree with TRBD2. Germline CDR1 SNHLY, CDR2 FYNNEI. The CDR3 runs 14 residues. Unmatched junction bases numbered 8, after V lost 6 bases and J lost 6 bases. CDR3 bases: TGTGCCAGCAGCGGGTCGGGGGGAAGCAATGAGCAGTTCTTC. The encoded protein is CASSGSGGSNEQFF.

A single count supports this clone. V is TRBV15 and J is TRBJ2-5; 10 bases map to TRBD2. Germline CDR1 reads LNHNV; CDR2 reads YYDKDF (reference sequence). This CDR3 spans 16 amino acids. The V and J ends lost 1 base and 5 bases, in that order; junction bases with no gene match: 7. The DNA of the CDR3 is TGTGCCACCAGCAGAGCAAGCGGGGGGGCCGGCGAGACCCAGTACTTC. Its translation: CATSRASGGAGETQYF.

This chain joins TRBV19 and TRBJ1-5; D gene unclear. CDR1 and CDR2 from the germline V gene are LNHDA and SQIVND (reference sequence). The CDR3 is 13 residues long. V was shortened by 2 bases and J by 5 bases, with 7 bases between the two germline ends. CDR3 protein: CASSIWRDQPQHF. The CDR3 bases are TGTGCCAGTAGTATATGGAGGGATCAGCCCCAGCATTTT.

V gene TRBV6-6 combines with J gene TRBJ1-4, with 10 bases lining up with TRBD1. The CDR3 has 16 residues. CDR1 and CDR2 (germline): MNHNY, SVGAGI (reference sequence). The V gene end was trimmed by 6 bases and the J gene end by 4 bases; junction bases not matched to a gene: 8. The CDR3 coding sequence is TGTGCCAGCAGACCCTTGGGACAGGGGATTAATGAAAAACTGTTTTTT. Protein sequence: CASRPLGQGINEKLFF.

CDR3: CASSLREQNSPLHF. The CDR3 DNA reads as TGTGCCAGCAGCTTACGGGAGCAGAATTCACCCCTCCACTTT. The genes are TRBV7-3 and TRBJ1-6; D unresolved. The V end was cut by 2 bases, the J end by 7 bases, with 9 bases between. In germline, CDR1 is SGHTA, CDR2 FQGTGA. The CDR3 covers 14 residues.

The chain employs TRBV18 and TRBJ2-3; D not certain. The CDR3 is 13 amino acids. Germline CDR1 and CDR2: KGHSH and LQKENI. The ends were cut back, 2 bases at V and 4 bases at J, with 7 bases in the middle. CDR3 loop: CASSPSAADTQYF. The CDR3 region has the DNA TGTGCCAGCTCACCAAGCGCGGCAGATACGCAGTATTTT.

The genes are TRBV7-3 and TRBJ1-6; maybe TRBD1 (5 bases). Trimming removed 5 bases at V and 7 bases at J, with 12 bases between. Germline CDR1 reads SGHTA; CDR2 reads FQGTGA. The length of the CDR3 is 14 residues. DNA for the CDR3: TGTGCCAGCAGCCTGAGGGGCGTAAATTCACCCCTCCACTTT. The encoded protein is CASSLRGVNSPLHF.

This clone was observed a single time. The V and J genes are TRBV2 and TRBJ2-7, with TRBD2 as a possible D gene (5 bases). The CDR3 has 14 residues. Trimming took off 7 bases at V and 0 bases at J, with 13 bases between the two ends. From germline, CDR1 is SNHLY and CDR2 FYNNEI. The CDR3 nucleotides read TGTGCCAGCAACCGAGACGAGGGCTCCTACGAGCAGTACTTC. It yields the protein CASNRDEGSYEQYF.

This chain joins TRBV4-1 and TRBJ2-1; a weak D match, TRBD2 (6 bases). The length of the CDR3 is 15 residues. V was trimmed by 2 bases and J by 0 bases, leaving 8 bases between them. Germline assignment: CDR1 MGHRA and CDR2 YSYEKL. For the CDR3, the DNA is TGCGCCAGCAGCCAATTGGGGGGCTCCTACAATGAGCAGTTCTTC. Encoded protein: CASSQLGGSYNEQFF.

The chain has TRBV10-1 and TRBJ1-3; D remains ambiguous. The CDR3 extends over 13 amino acids. Trimming removed 4 bases from V and 2 bases from J, with 6 bases in between. Germline V gives CDR1 WNHNN, CDR2 SYGVQD (reference sequence). The CDR3 here is CASSAGTGNTIYF. In nucleotides, the CDR3 is TGCGCCAGCAGTGCGGGGACTGGAAACACCATATATTTT.

The V gene is TRBV11-3, the J gene TRBJ1-6; no definite D call. This CDR3 has 14 amino acids. V gave up 2 bases and J gave up 9 bases, with 11 bases separating them. Germline values: CDR1 SGHNT, CDR2 YENEEA. This chain's CDR3 is CASSLSQASSPLHF. For the CDR3, the DNA is TGTGCCAGCAGCTTATCCCAGGCATCTTCACCCCTCCACTTT.

J is TRBJ1-6 and V is TRBV18; D call uncertain. CDR1 KGHSH and CDR2 LQKENI come from the germline V gene. CDR3 length equals 14 residues. V lost 3 bases, J lost 5 bases, and 8 bases lay in between. The CDR3 reads CASSPTADNSPLHF. For the CDR3, the DNA is TGTGCCAGCTCACCGACGGCCGATAATTCACCCCTCCACTTT.

This rearrangement joins TRBV11-2 to TRBJ2-6, with D perhaps matching TRBD1 or TRBD2 (6 bases each). Germline assignment: CDR1 SGHAT and CDR2 FQNNGV. The CDR3 consists of 16 residues. The germline V and J ends were trimmed by 5 bases and 4 bases, with 15 bases remaining between them. The CDR3 DNA follows: TGTGCCAGCAGCCCGATAGGGGGGACAGGGGCCAACGTCCTGACTTTC. As protein: CASSPIGGTGANVLTF.

The chain employs TRBV19 and TRBJ2-7, with 7 bases identical to TRBD1. V dropped 6 bases and J dropped 3; count of bases not matched to a gene: 8. This CDR3 region has 14 residues. Germline V gene sequence: CDR1 LNHDA, CDR2 SQIVND (reference sequence). The DNA for the CDR3 is TGTGCCAGTAGGGACCCGGGACAGAGCTACGAGCAGTACTTC. Translation: CASRDPGQSYEQYF.

The chain couples TRBV6-1 to TRBJ1-5; 7 bases are shared with TRBD1. V shed 2 bases and J 2 bases; nucleotides not matched to a gene: 3. In germline, CDR1 is MNHNS, CDR2 SASEGT. CDR3 length equals 15 residues. The CDR3 here is CASSENRGGNQPQHF. The CDR3 nucleotides read TGTGCCAGCAGTGAAAACAGGGGAGGCAATCAGCCCCAGCATTTT.

This chain uses TRBV9 with TRBJ2-1, with D perhaps matching TRBD1 (6 bases). This CDR3 has 14 residues. The germline CDR1 and CDR2 sequences are SGDLS and YYNGEE. V lost 4 bases, J lost 9 bases, and 17 bases lay in between. The DNA of the CDR3 is TGTGCCAGCAGCCCTACCATACAGGGCGTTGAGCAGTTCTTC. Protein sequence: CASSPTIQGVEQFF.

This clone was recorded a few times. The chain carries TRBV19 and TRBJ1-5; possible D gene TRBD1, 6 bases. Germline V gene sequence: CDR1 LNHDA, CDR2 SQIVND (reference sequence). V lost 3 bases, J lost 0 bases, and 9 bases lay in between. The CDR3 is 15 amino acids. CDR3 residues: CASSILTGSNQPQHF. CDR3 sequence (DNA): TGTGCCAGTAGTATTTTGACAGGTAGCAATCAGCCCCAGCATTTT. Based on the CDR3 plus reference TRBV19 and TRBJ1-5, the full variable domain is DGGITQSPKYLFRKEGQNVTLSCEQNLNHDAMYWYRQDPGQGLRLIYYSQIVNDFQKGDIAEGYSVSREKKESFPLTVTSAQKNPTAFYLCASSILTGSNQPQHFGDGTRLSIL.

The chain is built from TRBV7-9 and TRBJ2-1; no firm D call. V dropped 1 base and J dropped 4 bases, with 8 bases sitting between them. The CDR3 has 14 residues. The germline gives CDR1 SEHNR, CDR2 FQNEAQ (reference sequence). CDR3 coding DNA: TGTGCCAGCAGCTTAGGGGGTGTATACAATGAGCAGTTCTTC. Its protein product is CASSLGGVYNEQFF.

This chain connects TRBV18 to TRBJ1-2; D may be TRBD1 (6 bases). Trimming removed 1 base from V and 6 bases from J, with 12 bases in between. The CDR3 sequence is 14 residues long. CDR1 is KGHSH and CDR2 is LQKENI in the germline V gene. The CDR3 DNA reads as TGTGCCAGCTCACCACTGGGGGCCCCCGATGGCTACACCTTC. As protein: CASSPLGAPDGYTF.

The chain employs TRBV7-2 and TRBJ2-3; 8 bases match TRBD2. The V gene's germline CDR1 is SGHTA and CDR2 FQGNSA. V shed 1 base, J shed 0 bases, and the junction held 3 bases outside the gene matches. The CDR3 spans 16 residues. The CDR3 loop is CASSLGRGVSTDTQYF. CDR3 in DNA: TGTGCCAGCAGCTTAGGGCGGGGGGTCAGCACAGATACGCAGTATTTT.

The chain couples TRBV14 to TRBJ1-4; D is possibly TRBD1 (6 bases). Trimming took off 1 base at V and 8 bases at J, with 17 bases between the two ends. The CDR3 consists of 16 residues. The germline gives CDR1 SGHDN, CDR2 FVKESK. The CDR3 bases are TGTGCCAGCAGCCAAGGCCAAAGGGGGTGGGAAGAAAAACTGTTTTTT. It is translated as CASSQGQRGWEEKLFF. Using reference TRBV14 and TRBJ1-4 for the parts outside the CDR3, the full variable domain is EAGVTQFPSHSVIEKGQTVTLRCDPISGHDNLYWYRRVMGKEIKFLLHFVKESKQDESGMPNNRFLAERTGGTYSTLKVQPAELEDSGVYFCASSQGQRGWEEKLFFGSGTQLSVL.

This clone showed up many times. This chain connects TRBV6-6 to TRBJ2-4; 8 bases match TRBD1. Germline loops: CDR1 MNHNY, CDR2 SVGAGI (reference sequence). The length of the CDR3 is 15 residues. V lost 10 bases and J lost 8; bases outside the gene matches: 16. Here the CDR3 reads CATKPDLVTGDIQYF. In nucleotides, the CDR3 is TGTGCCACCAAACCCGATTTAGTGACAGGGGACATTCAGTACTTC.

The rearrangement joins TRBV3-1 (or the pseudogene TRBV3-2) to TRBJ2-7; 7 positions agree with TRBD1. Per germline, CDR1 LGHDT and CDR2 YNNKEL (reference sequence). V lost 4 bases, J lost 2 bases, and 8 bases stayed unmatched. This CDR3 has 15 residues. The CDR3 loop is CASSLGNRGTYEQYF. The CDR3 DNA sequence: TGTGCCAGCAGCCTGGGGAACAGGGGAACCTACGAGCAGTACTTC.

The rearrangement uses TRBV5-1 and TRBJ2-5, with 9 nucleotides matching TRBD2. CDR3 length equals 16 residues. Trimming at V came to 0 bases and at J to 2 bases, leaving 5 bases not matched to a gene. Germline assignment: CDR1 SGHRS and CDR2 YFSETQ. For the CDR3, the DNA is TGCGCCAGCAGCTTGGCGACTGCGGGGGGGCAAGAGACCCAGTACTTC. It translates to CASSLATAGGQETQYF.

In this sample, this clone turned up a few times. The chain has TRBV19 and TRBJ1-1; possible D gene TRBD1, 5 bases. The CDR3 has 13 residues. The V end lost 7 bases, the J end lost 2 bases, and 11 bases lay between the germline ends. The V gene's germline CDR1 is LNHDA and CDR2 SQIVND (reference sequence). The CDR3 reads CASTRTPNTEAFF. CDR3 in DNA: TGTGCCAGTACCCGGACACCTAACACTGAAGCTTTCTTT.

The rearrangement links TRBV7-2 to TRBJ1-5; 7 positions match TRBD1. V was pared by 1 base and J by 7 bases, with 10 bases of the junction left unmatched. CDR1 and CDR2 from the germline V gene are SGHTA and FQGNSA. The length of the CDR3 is 16 residues. This CDR3 is CASSLGDRVQGQPQHF. The CDR3 DNA is TGTGCCAGCAGCTTAGGCGACAGGGTGCAGGGGCAGCCCCAGCATTTT.